The sequence of this T cell receptor (beta chain) was determined in a study of T-cell memory formation after mild COVID-19. Study information: For the most part, TCR clusters were specific to one donor. General observations from the study: Specificity for SARS-CoV-2 was not confirmed among the second-wave clones peaking on day 37.

Germline CDR1 is SGHDT and CDR2 is YYEEEE. The CDR3 extends over 14 amino acids. J lost 10 bases, V lost 4 bases, and 8 bases had no gene match. Comments on this clonotype: Its matching antigen is unknown.

A single record per CDR3 protein comes from TCRdb applying MiXCR to the 5' RACE reads. The data hold about half a million distinct CDR3 sequences, with approximately 18% observed a single time. This clonotype originated in an adult woman who had mild COVID-19 (a few samples of this study predate the infection). Cell type and time point are not known. Sequencing was done on a sample of PBMCs or a T cell subset sorted from them (not recorded which). The genes are TRBV5-6 and TRBJ1-6, with 7 bases aligning to TRBD1. CDR3 loop: CASSQQGRLSPLHF. The CDR3 bases are TGTGCCAGCAGCCAACAGGGGAGACTCTCACCCCTCCACTTT.